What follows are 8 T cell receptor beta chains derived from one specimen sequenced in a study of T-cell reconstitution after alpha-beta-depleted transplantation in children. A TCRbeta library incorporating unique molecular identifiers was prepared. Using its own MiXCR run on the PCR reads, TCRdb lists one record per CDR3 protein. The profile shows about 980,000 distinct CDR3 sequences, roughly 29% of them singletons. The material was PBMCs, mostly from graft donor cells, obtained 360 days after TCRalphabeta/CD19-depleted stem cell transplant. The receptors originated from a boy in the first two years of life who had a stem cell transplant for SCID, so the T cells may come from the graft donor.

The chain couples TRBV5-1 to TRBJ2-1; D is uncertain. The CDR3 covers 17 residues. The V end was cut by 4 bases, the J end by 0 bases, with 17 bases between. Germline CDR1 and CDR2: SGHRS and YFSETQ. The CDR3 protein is CASSGNRDTYSYNEQFF. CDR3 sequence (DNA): TGCGCCAGCAGCGGAAACCGAGATACCTACTCCTACAATGAGCAGTTCTTC.

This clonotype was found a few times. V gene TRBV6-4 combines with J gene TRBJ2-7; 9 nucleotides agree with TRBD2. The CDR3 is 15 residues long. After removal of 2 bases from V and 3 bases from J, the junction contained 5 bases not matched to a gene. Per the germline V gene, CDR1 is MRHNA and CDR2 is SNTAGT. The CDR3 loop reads CASSDPGTSNYEQYF. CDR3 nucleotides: TGTGCCAGCAGTGACCCCGGGACTAGCAACTACGAGCAGTACTTC.

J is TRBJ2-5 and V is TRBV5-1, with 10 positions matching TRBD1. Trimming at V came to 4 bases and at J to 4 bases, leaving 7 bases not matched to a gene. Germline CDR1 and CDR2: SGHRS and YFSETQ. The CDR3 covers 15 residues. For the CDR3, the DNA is TGCGCCAGCAGCCCCAGGACAGGGGGTACAGAGACCCAGTACTTC. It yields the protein CASSPRTGGTETQYF.

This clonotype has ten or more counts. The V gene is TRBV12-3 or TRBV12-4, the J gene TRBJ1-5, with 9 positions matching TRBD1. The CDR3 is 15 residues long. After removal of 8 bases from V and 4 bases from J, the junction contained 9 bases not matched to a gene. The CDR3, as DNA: TGTGCCAGCTCACCACCCGGACAGGGGAATCAGCCCCAGCATTTT. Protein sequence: CASSPPGQGNQPQHF.

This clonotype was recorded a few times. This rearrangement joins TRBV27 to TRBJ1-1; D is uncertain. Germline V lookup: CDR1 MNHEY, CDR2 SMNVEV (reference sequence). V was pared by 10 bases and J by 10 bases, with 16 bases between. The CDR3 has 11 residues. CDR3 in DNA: TGTGCCACCTCGTCCGGGGAGGGAGCTTTCTTT. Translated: CATSSGEGAFF.

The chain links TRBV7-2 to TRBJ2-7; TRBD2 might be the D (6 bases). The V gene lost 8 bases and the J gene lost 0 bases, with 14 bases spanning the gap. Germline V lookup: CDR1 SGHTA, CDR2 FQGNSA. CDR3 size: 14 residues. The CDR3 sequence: CASGFSGFSYEQYF. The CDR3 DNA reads TGTGCCAGCGGGTTTAGCGGTTTCTCCTACGAGCAGTACTTC.

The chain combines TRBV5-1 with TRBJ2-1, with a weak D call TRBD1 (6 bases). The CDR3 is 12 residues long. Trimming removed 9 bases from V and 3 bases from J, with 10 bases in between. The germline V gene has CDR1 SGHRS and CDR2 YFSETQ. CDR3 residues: CAIQTGYNEQFF. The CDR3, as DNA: TGCGCCATCCAGACAGGCTACAATGAGCAGTTCTTC.

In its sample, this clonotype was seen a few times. CDR3 nucleotide sequence: TGTGCCAGCAGTTTAGGGGGTCCCGGCTATGGCTACACCTTC. Residues: CASSLGGPGYGYTF. The rearrangement links TRBV27 to TRBJ1-2; perhaps TRBD1 as D (5 bases). Trimming took off 2 bases at V and 4 bases at J, with 11 bases between the two ends. CDR1 and CDR2 (germline): MNHEY, SMNVEV (reference sequence). The CDR3 consists of 14 residues.